This T cell receptor beta chain was observed in a study of CD8 T cells in ankylosing spondylitis. Broader study findings: Roughly eight highly homologous variants made up a TCR beta motif that seemed to typify ankylosing spondylitis blood. Earlier studies detected some motif variants in reactive arthritis synovial fluid and blood. Clones tied to disease were said to be significantly enriched in matched ankylosing spondylitis synovial fluid. Disease-linked clones, CD8+, were relatively rare in peripheral blood.

A note on this clonotype: Its antigen is undetermined.

Scientists made TCR beta libraries using quantitative 5'-RACE with molecular barcodes. From the 5' RACE reads, TCRdb called clonotypes with MiXCR, one entry per CDR3 protein. The sample comprises hundreds of thousands of distinct CDR3 sequences, roughly 26% of which are singletons, and about 0.9% rests with the top ten. CDR1 is SGHRS and CDR2 is YFSETQ in the germline V gene. Trimming took off 3 bases at V and 0 bases at J, with 6 bases between the two ends. The CDR3 is 13 amino acids. The TCR sequence derives from a male donor with ankylosing spondylitis. The rearrangement joins TRBV5-1 to TRBJ2-5; D unresolved. The sequenced material came from blood, either unsorted or a sorted T cell fraction (not recorded which). As DNA, the CDR3 is TGCGCCAGCAGCTCTACGTACCAAGAGACCCAGTACTTC. Translated, it gives CASSSTYQETQYF.